These T cell receptor beta chains were read from a single sample in a study of cytomegalovirus exposure and HLA in healthy donors. Produced via immunoSEQ multiplex PCR; TCRdb's table is partial and in-frame only. In the table there are around 130,000 clones, around two thirds of which are singletons. The sequenced sample was PBMCs. The receptors stem from a human donor in good health. Both conserved end residues are part of each CDR3. The order of the fields is D gene, clone size, J gene, V gene, CDR3 DNA, CDR3 protein. D genes are given only for firm matches. Expanded clones get a size class; other rows say once, few or many, or leave the size out.

d_call: TRBD1
clone_size: NA
j_call: TRBJ1-2
v_call: TRBV2
cdr3_nt: TGTGCCAGCGGGACAGTTGTCAGGCGGTACACCTTC
cdr3_aa: CASGTVVRRYTF

d_call: TRBD2
clone_size: NA
j_call: TRBJ2-4
v_call: TRBV10-3
cdr3_nt: TGTGCCATCAGTGATTCCACTAGCGGCAAAAACATTCAGTACTTC
cdr3_aa: CAISDSTSGKNIQYF

d_call: NA
clone_size: NA
j_call: TRBJ2-1
v_call: TRBV21-1
cdr3_nt: TGTGCCAGCAGCACCAGACTAGCGGGGGGCTACAATGAGCAGTTCTTC
cdr3_aa: CASSTRLAGGYNEQFF

d_call: NA
clone_size: NA
j_call: TRBJ1-2
v_call: TRBV6-5
cdr3_nt: TGTGCCAGCAGCGAGCGGGACGGTGGCTACACCTTC
cdr3_aa: CASSERDGGYTF

d_call: NA
clone_size: NA
j_call: TRBJ1-1
v_call: TRBV7-2
cdr3_nt: TGTGCCAGCAGCCCAAGGGGGGGTATGGACACTGAAGCTTTCTTT
cdr3_aa: CASSPRGGMDTEAFF

d_call: TRBD2
clone_size: NA
j_call: TRBJ2-7
v_call: TRBV28
cdr3_nt: TGTGCCAGCAGTCCTAGCGGCCTCTACGAGCAGTACTTC
cdr3_aa: CASSPSGLYEQYF

d_call: TRBD1
clone_size: NA
j_call: TRBJ1-6
v_call: TRBV30
cdr3_nt: TGTGCCTGGAGGAACCGGGACAGGGATAGGCCACCCCTCCACTTT
cdr3_aa: CAWRNRDRDRPPLHF

d_call: NA
clone_size: NA
j_call: TRBJ2-7
v_call: TRBV13
cdr3_nt: TGTGCCAGCAGCTTCTCAGGGTCTACCTACGAGCAGTACTTC
cdr3_aa: CASSFSGSTYEQYF

d_call: TRBD1
clone_size: NA
j_call: TRBJ1-5
v_call: TRBV10-3
cdr3_nt: TGTGCCATCAGTGAAGGGGACAGGGGCAATCAGCCCCAGCATTTT
cdr3_aa: CAISEGDRGNQPQHF

d_call: TRBD1
clone_size: NA
j_call: TRBJ2-3
v_call: TRBV28
cdr3_nt: TGTGCCAGCAGTTGGGACAGGAGCCGAGATACGCAGTATTTT
cdr3_aa: CASSWDRSRDTQYF

d_call: TRBD2
clone_size: NA
j_call: TRBJ2-1
v_call: TRBV7-2
cdr3_nt: TGTGCCAGCAGCCCCACTAGCGGGATTGCTTACAATGAGCAGTTCTTC
cdr3_aa: CASSPTSGIAYNEQFF

d_call: TRBD1
clone_size: NA
j_call: TRBJ2-2
v_call: TRBV11-3
cdr3_nt: TGTGCCAGCAGACTGGTAGGACAGGGATACACCGGGGAGCTGTTTTTT
cdr3_aa: CASRLVGQGYTGELFF

d_call: TRBD1
clone_size: NA
j_call: TRBJ2-7
v_call: TRBV5-1
cdr3_nt: TGCGCCAGCAGCTCGAGGACAGGAATCGGCTACGAGCAGTACTTC
cdr3_aa: CASSSRTGIGYEQYF

d_call: NA
clone_size: NA
j_call: TRBJ2-1
v_call: TRBV18
cdr3_nt: TGTGCCAGCTCACCCCGGGACACCGGCTTCCAGCCCAATGAGCAGTTCTTC
cdr3_aa: CASSPRDTGFQPNEQFF

d_call: TRBD2
clone_size: NA
j_call: TRBJ2-3
v_call: TRBV27
cdr3_nt: TGTGCCAGCAGTCCAGCGGGAGAGGGCCCTACGCAGTATTTT
cdr3_aa: CASSPAGEGPTQYF

d_call: TRBD1
clone_size: NA
j_call: TRBJ2-7
v_call: TRBV5-1
cdr3_nt: TGCGCCAGCAGAAGCCTCGGGACAGGGGGCTCCTACGAGCAGTACTTC
cdr3_aa: CASRSLGTGGSYEQYF

d_call: NA
clone_size: few
j_call: TRBJ1-1
v_call: TRBV5-5
cdr3_nt: TGTGCCAGCAGCTTGGCCGACTCCCACATCCCGAACACTGAAGCTTTCTTT
cdr3_aa: CASSLADSHIPNTEAFF